This section outlines one T cell receptor beta chain sequence together with its context. Its antigen is currently unknown. A second PCR, run for about 7 to 11 cycles, used a sample-barcoded 5' primer plus a J-beta primer mix. TCRdb independently ran MiXCR on the 5' RACE reads; one entry per CDR3 protein. The sample holds 2 million or so distinct CDR3 sequences, about 49% seen once. This sample is drawn from a study of blood T cells in healthy people across ages. In the study overall: Template switching recovered approximately one barcoded beta molecule for every two T cells.

Study-level findings and limits: Not knowing donor CMV status may have confounded expanded clonotype changes. Diversity of TCR beta per million T cells declined in a roughly linear way with age.

The receptor was isolated from a woman aged 40 to 55 in good health. The sequencing input was blood.

CDR3 protein: CASSQDRRTINQPQHF. CDR3 bases: TGTGCCAGCAGCCAAGACCGCAGAACCATCAATCAGCCCCAGCATTTT. This rearrangement joins TRBV4-2 to TRBJ1-5; D gene uncertain. In germline, CDR1 is LGHNA, CDR2 YNFKEQ. There are 16 residues in the CDR3. Trimming took off 0 bases at V and 3 bases at J, with 12 bases between the two ends.